The TCR beta chain under discussion was sequenced for a study of cytomegalovirus exposure and HLA in healthy donors. Study-level findings and limits: Three CMV-associated chains proved CMV antigen-specific in vitro.

A word on this clone: Its cognate antigen is unknown.

Germline V gene sequence: CDR1 SGHNT, CDR2 YYREEE (reference sequence). The V end was cut by 3 bases, the J end by 4 bases, with 6 bases between. This CDR3 has 12 residues. 60 Vbeta and 13 Jbeta primers were used in PCR. Assay: immunoSEQ multiplex PCR; the TCRdb copy retains only in-frame clones and omits some. The sample yields over 70,000 clones, over 70% seen once. The sample was PBMCs. This TCR was recovered from a woman between 50 and 59 years old in good health and CMV-seropositive. The V gene is TRBV5-4, the J gene TRBJ2-3, with D perhaps matching TRBD1 (5 bases). The CDR3 DNA reads TGTGCCAGCAGCTGGGGCGCAGATACGCAGTATTTT. The encoded protein is CASSWGADTQYF.